These 9 T cell receptor beta chains were sequenced from one sample in a study of regulatory T cells in long-lasting Graves disease. Time point noted: newly diagnosed GD, antithyroid drugs for less than 3 months. PBMCs were the source of the RNA used for TCR sequencing. Through Arm-PCR of CDR3 regions and iRepertoire HTBI primers, TCR beta libraries were built. TCRdb itself ran the multiplex PCR reads through MiXCR, one entry per CDR3 protein. In the table there are approximately 400,000 distinct CDR3 sequences, 14% to 15% of which are singletons. These records were also assigned to another study, of T cells in Graves' hyperthyroidism and ophthalmopathy.

Sequences were derived from peripheral blood mononuclear cells (PBMCs), sampled at new diagnosis, from a patient treated with antithyroid drugs. Receptors originate from a woman in her twenties or thirties with Graves disease.

For this clonotype: Since a much larger clone is just one base distant, this may be a read error. V usage is TRBV12-3 or TRBV12-4 and J usage is TRBJ1-1, with D uncertain. The CDR3 has 13 residues. Here the CDR3 DNA reads TGTGCCAGCAGCCCTTTCCTGAACACTGGAGCTTTCTTT. This encodes CASSPFLNTGAFF.

In its sample, this clonotype was seen many times. Here the CDR3 reads CASSLAWAGQGYEQYF. The CDR3 DNA reads as TGCGCCAGCAGCTTGGCCTGGGCGGGACAGGGCTACGAGCAGTACTTC. The chain joins TRBV5-1 to TRBJ2-7; TRBD1 agrees at 9 bases. Looked up from germline, CDR1 is SGHRS and CDR2 is YFSETQ. This CDR3 is 16 amino acids long. The V segment lost 0 bases and the J segment 3 bases; nucleotides outside the gene matches: 7.

This clonotype appeared many times. The chain carries TRBV12-5 and TRBJ1-1; D ambiguous. CDR1 is LGHNT, CDR2 FRNRAP, per germline. The CDR3 has 13 amino acids. V was pared by 0 bases and J by 10 bases, with 12 bases between. This CDR3 reads CASGLVFNSGAFF. In DNA, the CDR3 is TGTGCTAGTGGTTTGGTCTTTAATTCGGGAGCTTTCTTT.

This clonotype was counted many times. The chain recombines TRBV12-3 or TRBV12-4 with TRBJ1-1; D is uncertain. V gave up 4 bases and J gave up 4 bases, with 16 bases separating them. The CDR3 spans 15 residues. The CDR3 coding sequence is TGTGCCAGCAGTTCAACCGGGTCCCCCGGCACTGAAGCTTTCTTT. This encodes CASSSTGSPGTEAFF.

This clonotype was counted a few times. The chain carries TRBV4-1 and TRBJ1-1; 12 bases match TRBD1. This CDR3 is built from 15 residues. The junction had 8 bases not matched to a gene; V was cut back by 1 base and J by 11 bases. CDR1 is MGHRA and CDR2 is YSYEKL in the germline V gene. The CDR3 loop is CASSQAGTGGQYAFF. DNA for the CDR3: TGCGCCAGCAGCCAAGCCGGGACAGGGGGCCAGTACGCTTTCTTT.

This clonotype was picked up many times. The rearrangement links TRBV6-4 to TRBJ2-5, with 7 bases fitting TRBD2. In germline, CDR1 is MRHNA, CDR2 SNTAGT. The CDR3 extends over 14 amino acids. Unmatched junction bases numbered 8, after V lost 8 bases and J lost 2 bases. The CDR3 protein is CASSGLVRQETQYF. DNA for the CDR3: TGTGCCAGCTCTGGACTAGTCCGTCAAGAGACCCAGTACTTC.

This clonotype was recorded many times. This chain uses TRBV20-1 with TRBJ2-4, with TRBD2 matching 12 bases. CDR3 length: 16 residues. Germline values: CDR1 DFQATT, CDR2 SNEGSKA (reference sequence). V shed 1 base and J 6 bases; nucleotides not matched to a gene: 7. CDR3 nucleotides: TGCAGTGCTAGAGGACTAGCGGGAGATGGGGGAAACATTCAGTACTTC. It yields the protein CSARGLAGDGGNIQYF.

The rearrangement joins TRBV20-1 to TRBJ2-4, with D tentatively TRBD1 (7 bases). Germline assignment: CDR1 DFQATT and CDR2 SNEGSKA (reference sequence). The CDR3 runs 15 residues. In DNA, the CDR3 is TGCAGCTCGAGCAGGGGGGAGAAAATCAAAAACATTCAGTACTTC. It translates to CSSSRGEKIKNIQYF.

Details on this clonotype: The junction and the germline gene differ at one end; a read error may be behind it. This chain connects TRBV20-1 to TRBJ2-1; TRBD2 agrees at 7 bases. The CDR3 runs 14 residues. Per the germline V gene, CDR1 is DFQATT and CDR2 is SNEGSKA (reference sequence). CDR3 sequence (DNA): TGCAGTGGTCAGGGCGGGAGCGCTTACAATGAGCAGCTCTTC. This gives the protein CSGQGGSAYNEQLF.